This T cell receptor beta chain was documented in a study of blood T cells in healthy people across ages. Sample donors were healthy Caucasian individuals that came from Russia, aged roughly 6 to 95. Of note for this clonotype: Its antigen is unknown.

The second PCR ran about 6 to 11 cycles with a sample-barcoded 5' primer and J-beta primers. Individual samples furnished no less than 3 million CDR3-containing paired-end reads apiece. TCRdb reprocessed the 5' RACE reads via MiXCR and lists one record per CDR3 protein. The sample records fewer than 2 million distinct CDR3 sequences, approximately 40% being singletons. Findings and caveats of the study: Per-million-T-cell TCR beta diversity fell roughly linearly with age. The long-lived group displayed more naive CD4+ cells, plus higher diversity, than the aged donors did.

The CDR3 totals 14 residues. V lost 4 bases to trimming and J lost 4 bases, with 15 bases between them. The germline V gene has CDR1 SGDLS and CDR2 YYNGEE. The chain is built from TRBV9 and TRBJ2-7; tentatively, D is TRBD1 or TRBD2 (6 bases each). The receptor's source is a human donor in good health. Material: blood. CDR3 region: CASSSGAGTYEQYF. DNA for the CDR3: TGTGCCAGCAGCTCAGGGGCGGGGACTTACGAGCAGTACTTC.